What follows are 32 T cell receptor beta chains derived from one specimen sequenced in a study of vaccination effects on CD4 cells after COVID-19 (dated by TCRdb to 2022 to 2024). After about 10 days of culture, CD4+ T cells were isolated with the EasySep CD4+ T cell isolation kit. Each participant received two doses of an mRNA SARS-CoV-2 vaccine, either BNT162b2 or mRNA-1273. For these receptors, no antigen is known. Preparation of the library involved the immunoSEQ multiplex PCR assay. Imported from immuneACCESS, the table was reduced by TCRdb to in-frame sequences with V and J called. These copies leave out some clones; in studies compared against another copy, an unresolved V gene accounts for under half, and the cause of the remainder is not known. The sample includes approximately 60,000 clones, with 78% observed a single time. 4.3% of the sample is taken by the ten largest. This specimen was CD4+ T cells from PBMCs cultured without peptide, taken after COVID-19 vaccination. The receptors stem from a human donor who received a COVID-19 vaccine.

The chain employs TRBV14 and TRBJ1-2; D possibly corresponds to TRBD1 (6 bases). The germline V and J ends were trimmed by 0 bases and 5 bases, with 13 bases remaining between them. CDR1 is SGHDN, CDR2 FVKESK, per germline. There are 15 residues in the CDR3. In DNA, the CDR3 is TGTGCCAGCAGCCAAGAGTTGGGGGCCCCTTATGGCTACACCTTC. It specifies CASSQELGAPYGYTF.

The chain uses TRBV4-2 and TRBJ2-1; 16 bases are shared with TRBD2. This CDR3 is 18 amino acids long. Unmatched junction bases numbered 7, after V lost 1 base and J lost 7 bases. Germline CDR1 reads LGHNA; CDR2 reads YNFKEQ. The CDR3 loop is CASSQGRGLAGGFNEQFF. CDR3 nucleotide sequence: TGTGCCAGCAGCCAAGGAAGGGGACTAGCGGGGGGGTTTAATGAGCAGTTCTTC.

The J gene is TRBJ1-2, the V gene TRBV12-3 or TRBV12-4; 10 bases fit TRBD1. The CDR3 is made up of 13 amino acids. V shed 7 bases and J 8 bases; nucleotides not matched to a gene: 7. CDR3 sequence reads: CASNMGQGKGYTF. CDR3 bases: TGTGCCAGCAACATGGGACAGGGGAAAGGCTACACCTTC.

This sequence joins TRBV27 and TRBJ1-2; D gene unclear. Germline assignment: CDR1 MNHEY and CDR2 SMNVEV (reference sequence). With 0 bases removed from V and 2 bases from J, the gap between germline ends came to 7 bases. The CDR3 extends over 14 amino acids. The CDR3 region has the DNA TGTGCCAGCAGTTTATCTTCTCGGAACTATGGCTACACCTTC. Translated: CASSLSSRNYGYTF.

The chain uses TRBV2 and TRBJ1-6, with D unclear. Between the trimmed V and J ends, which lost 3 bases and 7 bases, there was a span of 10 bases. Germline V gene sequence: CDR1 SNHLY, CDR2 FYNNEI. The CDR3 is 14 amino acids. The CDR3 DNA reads TGTGCCAGCAGTGACAGGACCCAAAATTCACCCCTCCACTTT. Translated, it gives CASSDRTQNSPLHF.

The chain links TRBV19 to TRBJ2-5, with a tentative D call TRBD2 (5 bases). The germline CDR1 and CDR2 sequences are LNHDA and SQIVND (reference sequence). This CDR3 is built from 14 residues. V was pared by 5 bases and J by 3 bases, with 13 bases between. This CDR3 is CASSPGLIKETQYF. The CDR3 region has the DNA TGTGCCAGTAGTCCCGGACTGATAAAAGAGACCCAGTACTTC.

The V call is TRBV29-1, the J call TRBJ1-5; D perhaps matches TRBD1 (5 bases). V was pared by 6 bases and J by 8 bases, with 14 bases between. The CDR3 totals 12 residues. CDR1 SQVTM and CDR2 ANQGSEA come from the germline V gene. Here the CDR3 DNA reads TGCAGCGTCCGGGACCCAGGAGAGCCCCAGCATTTT. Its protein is CSVRDPGEPQHF.

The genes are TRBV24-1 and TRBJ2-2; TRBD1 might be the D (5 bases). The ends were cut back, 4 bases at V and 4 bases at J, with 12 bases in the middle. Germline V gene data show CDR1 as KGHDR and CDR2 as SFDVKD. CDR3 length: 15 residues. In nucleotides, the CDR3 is TGTGCCACCAGTGACGCAGGGTGGAGCACCGGGGAGCTGTTTTTT. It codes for CATSDAGWSTGELFF.

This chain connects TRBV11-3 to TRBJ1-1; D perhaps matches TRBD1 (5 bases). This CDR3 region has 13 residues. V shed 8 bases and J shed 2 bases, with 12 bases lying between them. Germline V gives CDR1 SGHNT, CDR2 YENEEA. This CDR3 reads CASGQGVNTEAFF. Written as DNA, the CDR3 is TGTGCCAGCGGCCAGGGTGTTAACACTGAAGCTTTCTTT.

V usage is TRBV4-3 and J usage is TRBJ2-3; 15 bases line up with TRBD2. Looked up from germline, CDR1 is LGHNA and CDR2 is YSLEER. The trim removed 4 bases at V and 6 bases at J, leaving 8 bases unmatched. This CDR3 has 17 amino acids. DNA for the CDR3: TGCGCCAGCAGCCCCGGGCGAGGACTAGCGGGGGGGGATACGCAGTATTTT. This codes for CASSPGRGLAGGDTQYF.

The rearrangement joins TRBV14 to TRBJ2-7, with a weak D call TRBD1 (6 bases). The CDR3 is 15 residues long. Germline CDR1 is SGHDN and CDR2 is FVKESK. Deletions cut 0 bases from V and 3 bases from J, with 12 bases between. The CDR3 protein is CASSQDRRRGYEQYF. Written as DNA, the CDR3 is TGTGCCAGCAGCCAAGATCGGCGCAGGGGCTACGAGCAGTACTTC.

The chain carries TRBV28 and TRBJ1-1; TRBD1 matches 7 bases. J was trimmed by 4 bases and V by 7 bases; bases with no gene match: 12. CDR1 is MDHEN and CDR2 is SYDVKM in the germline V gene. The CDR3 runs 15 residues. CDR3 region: CASKGGGAGSTEAFF. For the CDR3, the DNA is TGTGCCAGCAAGGGAGGGGGCGCAGGAAGCACTGAAGCTTTCTTT.

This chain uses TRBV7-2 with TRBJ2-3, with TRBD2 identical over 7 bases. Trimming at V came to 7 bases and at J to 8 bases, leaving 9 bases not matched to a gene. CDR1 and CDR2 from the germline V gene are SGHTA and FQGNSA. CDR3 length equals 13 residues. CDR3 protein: CASTPREVGTQYF. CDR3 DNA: TGTGCCAGCACCCCCCGGGAGGTCGGTACGCAGTATTTT.

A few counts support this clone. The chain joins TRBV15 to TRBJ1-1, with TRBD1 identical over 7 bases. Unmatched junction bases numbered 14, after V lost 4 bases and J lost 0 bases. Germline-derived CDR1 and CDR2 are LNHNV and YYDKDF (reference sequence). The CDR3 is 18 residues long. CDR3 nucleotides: TGTGCCACCAGCAAAGGGGACAGAGGGTTCCCCATGAACACTGAAGCTTTCTTT. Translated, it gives CATSKGDRGFPMNTEAFF.

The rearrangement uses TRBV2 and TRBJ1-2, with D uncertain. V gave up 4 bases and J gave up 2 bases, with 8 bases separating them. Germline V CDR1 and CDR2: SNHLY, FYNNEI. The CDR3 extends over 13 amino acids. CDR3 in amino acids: CASSVKENYGYTF. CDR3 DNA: TGTGCCAGCAGTGTTAAGGAAAACTATGGCTACACCTTC.

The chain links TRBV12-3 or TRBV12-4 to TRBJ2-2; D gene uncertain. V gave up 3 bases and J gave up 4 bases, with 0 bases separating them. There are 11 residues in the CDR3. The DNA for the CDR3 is TGTGCCAGCAGTTTCACCGGGGAGCTGTTTTTT. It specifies CASSFTGELFF.

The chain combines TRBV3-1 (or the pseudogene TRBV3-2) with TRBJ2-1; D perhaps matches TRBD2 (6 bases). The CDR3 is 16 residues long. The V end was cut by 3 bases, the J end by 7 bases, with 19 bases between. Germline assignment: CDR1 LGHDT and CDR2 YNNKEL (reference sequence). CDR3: CASSHLSAGIGNEQFF. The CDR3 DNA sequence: TGTGCCAGCAGCCATTTGTCTGCGGGAATCGGGAATGAGCAGTTCTTC.

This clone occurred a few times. Here the CDR3 DNA reads TGTGCCAGCTCACCAATGGAGACCCAGTACTTC. Translating it yields CASSPMETQYF. The chain is built from TRBV18 and TRBJ2-5; D not certain. V was clipped by 2 bases and J by 5 bases, with 3 bases between them. The CDR3 length is 11 residues. Per germline, CDR1 KGHSH and CDR2 LQKENI.

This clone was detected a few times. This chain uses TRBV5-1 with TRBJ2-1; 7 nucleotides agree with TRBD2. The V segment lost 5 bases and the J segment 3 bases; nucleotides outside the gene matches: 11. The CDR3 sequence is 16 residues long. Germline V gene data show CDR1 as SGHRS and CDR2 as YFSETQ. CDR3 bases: TGCGCCAGCAGGACGACGGGGGGAGCAAACTACAATGAGCAGTTCTTC. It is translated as CASRTTGGANYNEQFF.

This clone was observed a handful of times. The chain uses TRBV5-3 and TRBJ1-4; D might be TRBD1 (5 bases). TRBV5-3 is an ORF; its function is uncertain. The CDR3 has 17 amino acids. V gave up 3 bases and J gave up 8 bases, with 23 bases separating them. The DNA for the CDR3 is TGTGCCAGAAGCTGTACCGGGACCGCGGGGATAGTGGAAAAACTGTTTTTT. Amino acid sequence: CARSCTGTAGIVEKLFF.

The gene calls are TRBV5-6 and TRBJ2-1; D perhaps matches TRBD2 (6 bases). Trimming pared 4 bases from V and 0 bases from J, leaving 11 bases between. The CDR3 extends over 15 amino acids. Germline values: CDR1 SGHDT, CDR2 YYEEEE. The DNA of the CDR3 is TGTGCCAGCAGCCTCGGGAGATTCTCCTACAATGAGCAGTTCTTC. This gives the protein CASSLGRFSYNEQFF.

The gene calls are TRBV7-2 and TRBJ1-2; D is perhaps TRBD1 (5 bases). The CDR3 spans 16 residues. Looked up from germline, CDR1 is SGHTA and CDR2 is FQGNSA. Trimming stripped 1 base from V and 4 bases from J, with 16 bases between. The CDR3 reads CASSLEGGGAGYGYTF. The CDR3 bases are TGTGCCAGCAGCTTAGAAGGTGGTGGGGCTGGCTATGGCTACACCTTC.

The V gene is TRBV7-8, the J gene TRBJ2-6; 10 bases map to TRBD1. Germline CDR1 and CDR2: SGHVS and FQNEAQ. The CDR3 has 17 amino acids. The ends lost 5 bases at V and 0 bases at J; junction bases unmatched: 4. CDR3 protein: CASSPWDRGSGANVLTF. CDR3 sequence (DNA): TGTGCCAGCAGCCCCTGGGACAGGGGCTCTGGGGCCAACGTCCTGACTTTC.

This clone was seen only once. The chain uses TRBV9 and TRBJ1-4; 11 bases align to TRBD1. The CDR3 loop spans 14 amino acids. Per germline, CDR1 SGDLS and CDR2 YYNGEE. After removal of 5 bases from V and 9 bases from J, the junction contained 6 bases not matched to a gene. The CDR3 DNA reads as TGTGCCAGCAGGGGGACAGGGGGATCAAAAAAACTGTTTTTT. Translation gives CASRGTGGSKKLFF.

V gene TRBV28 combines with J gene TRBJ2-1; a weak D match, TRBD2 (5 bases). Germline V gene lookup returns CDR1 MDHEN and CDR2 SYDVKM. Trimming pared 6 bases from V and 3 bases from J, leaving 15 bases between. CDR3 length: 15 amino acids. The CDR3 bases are TGTGCCAGCAGGAGAACCGGACTCCTCTACAATGAGCAGTTCTTC. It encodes CASRRTGLLYNEQFF.

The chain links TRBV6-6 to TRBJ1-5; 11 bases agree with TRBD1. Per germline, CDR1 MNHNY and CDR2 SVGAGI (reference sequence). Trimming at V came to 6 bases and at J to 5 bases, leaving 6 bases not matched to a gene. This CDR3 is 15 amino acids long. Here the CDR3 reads CASSLDRGQYQPQHF. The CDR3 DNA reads TGTGCCAGCAGCTTGGACAGGGGGCAATATCAGCCCCAGCATTTT.

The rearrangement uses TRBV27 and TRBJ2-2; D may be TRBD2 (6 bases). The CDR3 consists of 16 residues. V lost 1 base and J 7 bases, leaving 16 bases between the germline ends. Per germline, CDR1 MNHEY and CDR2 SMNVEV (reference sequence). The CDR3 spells CASSLYGTGTGGELFF. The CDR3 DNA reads TGTGCCAGCAGTTTATATGGGACTGGTACGGGCGGGGAGCTGTTTTTT.

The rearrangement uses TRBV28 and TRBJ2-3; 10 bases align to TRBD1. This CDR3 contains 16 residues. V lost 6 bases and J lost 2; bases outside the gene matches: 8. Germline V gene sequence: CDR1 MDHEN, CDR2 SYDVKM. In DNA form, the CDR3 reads TGTGCCAGCAGCGATGCCGGGACAGGGGACACAGATACGCAGTATTTT. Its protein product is CASSDAGTGDTDTQYF.

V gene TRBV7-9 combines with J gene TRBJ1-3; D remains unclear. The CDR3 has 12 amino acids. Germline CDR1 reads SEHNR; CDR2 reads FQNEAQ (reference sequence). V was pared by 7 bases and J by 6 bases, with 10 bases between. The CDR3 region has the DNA TGTGCCAGCACCCCTCCCCTAAACACCATATATTTT. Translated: CASTPPLNTIYF. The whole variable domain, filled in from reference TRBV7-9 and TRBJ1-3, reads DTGVSQNPRHKITKRGQNVTFRCDPISEHNRLYWYRQTLGQGPEFLTYFQNEAQLEKSRLLSDRFSAERPKGSFSTLEIQRTEQGDSAMYLCASTPPLNTIYFGEGSWLTVV.

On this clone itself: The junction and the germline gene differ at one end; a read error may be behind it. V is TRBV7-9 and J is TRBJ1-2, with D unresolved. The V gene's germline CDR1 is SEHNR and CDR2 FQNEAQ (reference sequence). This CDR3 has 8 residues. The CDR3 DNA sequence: TGTGCCAGCAGCTCCTGGGGCTTC. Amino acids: CASSSWGF.

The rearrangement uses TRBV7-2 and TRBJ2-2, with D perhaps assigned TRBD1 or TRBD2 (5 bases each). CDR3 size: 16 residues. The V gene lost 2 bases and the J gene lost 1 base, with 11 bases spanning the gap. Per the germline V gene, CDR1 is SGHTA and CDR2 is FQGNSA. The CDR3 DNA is TGTGCCAGCAGCTTACTTGGGGGTTGGAACACCGGGGAGCTGTTTTTT. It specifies CASSLLGGWNTGELFF.

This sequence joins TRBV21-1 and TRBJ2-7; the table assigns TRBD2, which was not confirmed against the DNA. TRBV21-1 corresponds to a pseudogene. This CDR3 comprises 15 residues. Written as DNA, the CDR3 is TGTGCCAGCAGCAAAGCTGCCGACTGCTACTACGAGCAGTACTTC. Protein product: CASSKAADCYYEQYF.